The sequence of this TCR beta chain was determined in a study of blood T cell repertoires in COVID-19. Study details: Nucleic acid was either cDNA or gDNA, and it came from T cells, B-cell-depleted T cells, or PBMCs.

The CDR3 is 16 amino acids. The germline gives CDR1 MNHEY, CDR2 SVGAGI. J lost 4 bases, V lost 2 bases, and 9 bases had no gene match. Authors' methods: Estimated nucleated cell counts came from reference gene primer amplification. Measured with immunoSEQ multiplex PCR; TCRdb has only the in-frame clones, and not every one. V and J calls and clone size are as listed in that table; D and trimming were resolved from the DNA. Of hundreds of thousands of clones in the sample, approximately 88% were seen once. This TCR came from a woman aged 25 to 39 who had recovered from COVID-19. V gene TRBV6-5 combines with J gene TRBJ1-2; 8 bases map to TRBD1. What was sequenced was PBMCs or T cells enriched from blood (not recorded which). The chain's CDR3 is CASSYTRDRSFYGYTF. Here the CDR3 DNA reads TGTGCCAGCAGTTACACGCGGGACAGGTCATTCTATGGCTACACCTTC.